This TCR beta chain was obtained from a study of shared clonotypes between healthy human individuals. This CDR3 contains 15 residues. CDR1 is KGHSH and CDR2 is LQKENI in the germline V gene. J was trimmed by 2 bases and V by 4 bases; bases with no gene match: 8. Assay used: immunoSEQ multiplex PCR; TCRdb lists only in-frame clones, some missing. This table holds 450,000 to 500,000 clones, 65% to 85% found once. V usage is TRBV18 and J usage is TRBJ2-7; 7 nucleotides line up with TRBD1. This clonotype was sampled from a woman aged 40 to 50 in good health. Some clones in this sample may be carry-over from other donors' samples. Input material: PBMCs. CDR3 in amino acids: CASSLQKGAAYEQYF. The CDR3 nucleotides read TGTGCCAGCTCACTCCAAAAGGGGGCGGCCTACGAGCAGTACTTC.